In its sample, the clone carrying this T cell receptor beta chain was seen a few times. What it recognizes is unknown. V lost 3 bases to trimming and J lost 3 bases; unmatched junction nucleotides: 5. This CDR3 has 15 amino acids. CDR1 and CDR2 from the germline V gene are LGHNA and YSLEER. From the 5' RACE reads, TCRdb called clonotypes with MiXCR, one entry per CDR3 protein. The table records around 130,000 distinct CDR3 sequences, approximately 17% of them present only once. The sample is drawn from a study of CD8 T cells in ankylosing spondylitis. General observations from the study: Roughly eight highly homologous variants made up a TCR beta motif that seemed to typify ankylosing spondylitis blood.

The V call is TRBV4-3, the J call TRBJ2-1; 7 bases map to TRBD1. The specimen was blood, either unsorted or a sorted T cell fraction (not recorded which). The sequence derives from a male donor with ankylosing spondylitis. CDR3 DNA: TGCGCCAGCAGCCATCCTCGACAGGGCTACAATGAGCAGTTCTTC. Its protein is CASSHPRQGYNEQFF.